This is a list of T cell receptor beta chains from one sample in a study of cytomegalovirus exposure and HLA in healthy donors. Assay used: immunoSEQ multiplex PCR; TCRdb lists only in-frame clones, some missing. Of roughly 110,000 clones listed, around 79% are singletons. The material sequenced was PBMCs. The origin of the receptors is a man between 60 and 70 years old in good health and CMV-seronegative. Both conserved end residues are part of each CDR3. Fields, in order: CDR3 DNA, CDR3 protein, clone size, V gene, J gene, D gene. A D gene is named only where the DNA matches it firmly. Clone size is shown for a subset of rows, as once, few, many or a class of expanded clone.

TGTGCCAGCAGCTTGGACGGAAGCGGGGAGGTGACAGATACGCAGTATTTT	CASSLDGSGEVTDTQYF	few	TRBV5-8	TRBJ2-3	TRBD2
TGTGCCAGCAGATCCGGTGGAGGTCCTAACACTGAAGCTTTCTTT	CASRSGGGPNTEAFF	-	TRBV7-2	TRBJ1-1	-
TGCGCCAGCAGCCACCTCGGAGGCCCGAGCTCCTATAATTCACCCCTCCACTTT	CASSHLGGPSSYNSPLHF	-	TRBV4-3	TRBJ1-6	-
TGTGCCAGCAGCTTAGGGGGGTATGAGCAGTTCTTC	CASSLGGYEQFF	-	TRBV7-3	TRBJ2-1	-
TGCAGGCCCAGGGAAGAGACCCAGTACTTC	CRPREETQYF	-	TRBV20-1	TRBJ2-5	-
TGCGCCAGCAGAAGGACAGGGGGCGCCGGGGATGAAAAACTGTTTTTT	CASRRTGGAGDEKLFF	-	TRBV5-1	TRBJ1-4	TRBD1
TGTGCCAGTAGTACTCCGGGACTAGCGGGGGTATCATACACAGATACGCAGTATTTT	CASSTPGLAGVSYTDTQYF	-	TRBV19	TRBJ2-3	TRBD2
TGTGCCAGCAGCTTAGGGGACAGGTTGACGGCTGCCACTGAAGCTTTCTTT	CASSLGDRLTAATEAFF	few	TRBV11-2	TRBJ1-1	TRBD1
TGTGCCAGCAGTGAAGGGGCGGGGGGACAAGAGACCCAGTACTTC	CASSEGAGGQETQYF	-	TRBV6-1	TRBJ2-5	TRBD2
TGTGCCAGCAGTCTAGAGCCCGGGAGAAGGGTCTATGGCTACACCTTC	CASSLEPGRRVYGYTF	-	TRBV7-2	TRBJ1-2	-
TGTGCCAGCAGCCAAGTGTTTCCGCGGGGCCCACCGCCAGATACGCAGTATTTT	CASSQVFPRGPPPDTQYF	-	TRBV4-2	TRBJ2-3	-
TGTGCCAGCAGTTTCAGCAGGCTTCCTGGCGAGCAGTACTTC	CASSFSRLPGEQYF	once	TRBV27	TRBJ2-7	-
TGTGCCAGCATCGGGACTGGCCCGTACAATGAGCAGTTCTTC	CASIGTGPYNEQFF	-	TRBV6-1	TRBJ2-1	-
TGTGCCAGAAGCGAGCCGGGACAGAAGAACACTGAAGCTTTCTTT	CARSEPGQKNTEAFF	once	TRBV5-3	TRBJ1-1	TRBD1
TGTGCCAGCAGCCAAAATGATGGGGCGCCGGGGAACACTGAAGCTTTCTTT	CASSQNDGAPGNTEAFF	-	TRBV2	TRBJ1-1	-
TGTGCCTGGAGTGTACGCTGGGCTAACGAGCAGTACTTC	CAWSVRWANEQYF	-	TRBV30	TRBJ2-7	-
TGTGCCTGGAGTGCCTCAGGGGCCAATCAGCCCCAGCATTTT	CAWSASGANQPQHF	-	TRBV30	TRBJ1-5	-
TGTGCCAGTAGTATAGTTAGTGGTAATCAGCCCCAGCATTTT	CASSIVSGNQPQHF	once	TRBV19	TRBJ1-5	-
TGTGCCAGCAGGACGGGGGACTTTAGCAATCAGCCCCAGCATTTT	CASRTGDFSNQPQHF	-	TRBV2	TRBJ1-5	-
TGTGCCAGCAGCCGACCGGAAGGGGGCGAGCAGTACTTC	CASSRPEGGEQYF	-	TRBV5-4	TRBJ2-7	-
TGTGCCAGCCGACTGTCCGGGAACACTGAAGCTTTCTTT	CASRLSGNTEAFF	-	TRBV6-1	TRBJ1-1	-
TGTGCCAGCAGCGGAGACAGGGCCGGGTTCACTGAAGCTTTCTTT	CASSGDRAGFTEAFF	-	TRBV9	TRBJ1-1	TRBD1
TGTGCCAGCAGCTCCAGGGGACAGACTAATCAGCCCCAGCATTTT	CASSSRGQTNQPQHF	-	TRBV7-2	TRBJ1-5	TRBD1